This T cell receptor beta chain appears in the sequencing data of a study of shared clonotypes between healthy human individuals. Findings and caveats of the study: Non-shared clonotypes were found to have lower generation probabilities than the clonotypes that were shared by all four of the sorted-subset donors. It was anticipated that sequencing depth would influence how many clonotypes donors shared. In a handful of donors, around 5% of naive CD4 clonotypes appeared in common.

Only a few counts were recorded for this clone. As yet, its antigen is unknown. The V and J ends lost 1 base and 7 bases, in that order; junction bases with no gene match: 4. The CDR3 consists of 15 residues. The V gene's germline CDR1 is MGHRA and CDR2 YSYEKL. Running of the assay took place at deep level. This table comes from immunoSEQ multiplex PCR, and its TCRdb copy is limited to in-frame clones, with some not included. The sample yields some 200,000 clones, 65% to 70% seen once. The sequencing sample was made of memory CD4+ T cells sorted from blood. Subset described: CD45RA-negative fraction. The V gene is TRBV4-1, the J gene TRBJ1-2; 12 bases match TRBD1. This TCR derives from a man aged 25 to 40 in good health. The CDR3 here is CASSQGDRGQGGYTF. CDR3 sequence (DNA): TGCGCCAGCAGCCAAGGGGACAGGGGGCAGGGTGGCTACACCTTC.